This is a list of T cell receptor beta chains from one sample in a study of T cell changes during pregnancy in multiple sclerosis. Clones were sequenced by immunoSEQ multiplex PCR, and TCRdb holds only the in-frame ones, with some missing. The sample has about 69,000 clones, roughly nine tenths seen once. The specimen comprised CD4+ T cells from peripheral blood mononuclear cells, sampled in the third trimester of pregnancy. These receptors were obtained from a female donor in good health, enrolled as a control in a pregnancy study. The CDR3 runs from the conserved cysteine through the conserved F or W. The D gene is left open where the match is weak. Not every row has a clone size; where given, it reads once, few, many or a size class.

cdr3_nt: TGCGCCAGCAGCTTTGCAGGGGAAGGGATGAACACTGAAGCTTTCTTT
cdr3_aa: CASSFAGEGMNTEAFF
v_call: TRBV4-3
j_call: TRBJ1-1
d_call: .
clone_size: .

cdr3_nt: TGTGCCTGGAAGGTTGGGGGCGGAGGTGGCATATATTTT
cdr3_aa: CAWKVGGGGGIYF
v_call: TRBV30
j_call: TRBJ1-3
d_call: .
clone_size: .

cdr3_nt: TGTGCCAGCAGCCCCAGGGGGACAACGTCTTACGAGCAGTACTTC
cdr3_aa: CASSPRGTTSYEQYF
v_call: TRBV9
j_call: TRBJ2-7
d_call: TRBD1
clone_size: .

cdr3_nt: TGCGCCAGCAGTCGACAGCCCGACACTGAAGCTTTCTTT
cdr3_aa: CASSRQPDTEAFF
v_call: TRBV5-1
j_call: TRBJ1-1
d_call: .
clone_size: once

cdr3_nt: TGTGCCACCAGCGGGCCCCAGGCAGATACGCAGTATTTT
cdr3_aa: CATSGPQADTQYF
v_call: TRBV15
j_call: TRBJ2-3
d_call: .
clone_size: .

cdr3_nt: TGTGCCAGCAGTAATGGACAGGTACAAGTCTTC
cdr3_aa: CASSNGQVQVF
v_call: TRBV6-5
j_call: TRBJ1-2
d_call: TRBD1
clone_size: .

cdr3_nt: TGCAGCCCTATACTTAGAAATGAGCAGTTCTTC
cdr3_aa: CSPILRNEQFF
v_call: TRBV29-1
j_call: TRBJ2-1
d_call: .
clone_size: .

cdr3_nt: TGTGCCAGCAGCTTAGTCGGTCGGGCAGGGGGCAGAGAGACCCAGTACTTC
cdr3_aa: CASSLVGRAGGRETQYF
v_call: TRBV7-2
j_call: TRBJ2-5
d_call: TRBD1
clone_size: .

cdr3_nt: TGTGCCAGCAGCCGCCCCAGTGACGGGGCAGATACGCAGTATTTT
cdr3_aa: CASSRPSDGADTQYF
v_call: TRBV4-2
j_call: TRBJ2-3
d_call: .
clone_size: .

cdr3_nt: TGCGCCAGCAGCCTTGACACCTCTAATGAAAAACTGTTTTTT
cdr3_aa: CASSLDTSNEKLFF
v_call: TRBV4-3
j_call: TRBJ1-4
d_call: .
clone_size: few

cdr3_nt: TGTGCCAGCAGCGACGACTGGGTCACCGGGGAGCTGTTTTTT
cdr3_aa: CASSDDWVTGELFF
v_call: TRBV5-5
j_call: TRBJ2-2
d_call: .
clone_size: .

cdr3_nt: TGTGCCTGGAGTGCCGGGAGGTATGGCTACACCTTC
cdr3_aa: CAWSAGRYGYTF
v_call: TRBV30
j_call: TRBJ1-2
d_call: .
clone_size: .

cdr3_nt: TGTGCCAGCAGCTTTAGTGGAGGGAGCTCCTATAATTCACCCCTCCACTTT
cdr3_aa: CASSFSGGSSYNSPLHF
v_call: TRBV5-5
j_call: TRBJ1-6
d_call: .
clone_size: .

cdr3_nt: TGTGCCAGCAGCTTACTATCGGTAAGGGGTGGTGAGCAGTTCTTC
cdr3_aa: CASSLLSVRGGEQFF
v_call: TRBV7-3
j_call: TRBJ2-1
d_call: .
clone_size: .

cdr3_nt: TGTGCCAGCTCATCGGGACAGTCTCCTCAGCCCCAGCATTTT
cdr3_aa: CASSSGQSPQPQHF
v_call: TRBV18
j_call: TRBJ1-5
d_call: TRBD1
clone_size: .

cdr3_nt: TGTGCCAGCACCCACGTACTAGGTGGCCTAGCCAAAAACATTCAGTACTTC
cdr3_aa: CASTHVLGGLAKNIQYF
v_call: TRBV6-4
j_call: TRBJ2-4
d_call: .
clone_size: once

cdr3_nt: TGTGCCTCAGGACAGATTTCCTACAATGAGCAGTTCTTC
cdr3_aa: CASGQISYNEQFF
v_call: TRBV30
j_call: TRBJ2-1
d_call: .
clone_size: .

cdr3_nt: TGTGCCAGCAGTTACTTATCGGGGGGTAGCGGGGAGTATTTT
cdr3_aa: CASSYLSGGSGEYF
v_call: TRBV6-6
j_call: TRBJ2-3
d_call: TRBD2
clone_size: .

cdr3_nt: TGTGCCGGTGGCGGGAGAGTCGATACGCAGTATTTT
cdr3_aa: CAGGGRVDTQYF
v_call: TRBV30
j_call: TRBJ2-3
d_call: TRBD2
clone_size: once

cdr3_nt: TGTGCCGCAGGGACAGAGAACAATCAGCCCCAGCATTTT
cdr3_aa: CAAGTENNQPQHF
v_call: TRBV10-3
j_call: TRBJ1-5
d_call: TRBD1
clone_size: .

cdr3_nt: TGTGCCAGTAGCGGCAATCAGCCCCAGCATTTT
cdr3_aa: CASSGNQPQHF
v_call: TRBV19
j_call: TRBJ1-5
d_call: .
clone_size: .

cdr3_nt: TGTGCCAGCAGAGTGACAAGCAATCAGCCCCAGCATTTT
cdr3_aa: CASRVTSNQPQHF
v_call: TRBV6-6
j_call: TRBJ1-5
d_call: .
clone_size: .

cdr3_nt: TGTGCCAGTAGGGGTTCAGGGGAGACCCAGTACTTC
cdr3_aa: CASRGSGETQYF
v_call: TRBV19
j_call: TRBJ2-5
d_call: .
clone_size: .

cdr3_nt: TGTGCCAGCAGTTCACGGGACAGGGTCTATGGCTACACCTTC
cdr3_aa: CASSSRDRVYGYTF
v_call: TRBV27
j_call: TRBJ1-2
d_call: TRBD1
clone_size: .

cdr3_nt: TGTGCCACCAGCAGAGGCTGGAGTAATGAAAAACTGTTTTTT
cdr3_aa: CATSRGWSNEKLFF
v_call: TRBV15
j_call: TRBJ1-4
d_call: .
clone_size: .

cdr3_nt: TGTGCCAGCACCAGGGACAGGGACTACGAGCAGTACTTC
cdr3_aa: CASTRDRDYEQYF
v_call: TRBV6-6
j_call: TRBJ2-7
d_call: TRBD1
clone_size: once

cdr3_nt: TGTGCCAGCTCACGGGAACTAGCGGGGGGATCCTACAATGAGCAGTTCTTC
cdr3_aa: CASSRELAGGSYNEQFF
v_call: TRBV18
j_call: TRBJ2-1
d_call: TRBD2
clone_size: .

cdr3_nt: TGTGCCAGCAGCCCCGACAGGGGCGGGTTGGGCTACACCTTC
cdr3_aa: CASSPDRGGLGYTF
v_call: TRBV11-2
j_call: TRBJ1-2
d_call: TRBD1
clone_size: once

cdr3_nt: TGCGCCAGCAGCTTGGAACGGACAGGGATTTACACCGGGGAGCTGTTTTTT
cdr3_aa: CASSLERTGIYTGELFF
v_call: TRBV5-1
j_call: TRBJ2-2
d_call: TRBD1
clone_size: .

cdr3_nt: TGTGCCAGCAGCTCGTCACCGGGAGAGACCCAGTACTTC
cdr3_aa: CASSSSPGETQYF
v_call: TRBV11-3
j_call: TRBJ2-5
d_call: .
clone_size: once

cdr3_nt: TGTGCCAGCTCACCACGGGACAGGGCCACTGAAGCTTTCTTT
cdr3_aa: CASSPRDRATEAFF
v_call: TRBV18
j_call: TRBJ1-1
d_call: TRBD1
clone_size: .

cdr3_nt: TGTGCCAGCTCATCAGGGAGGATCGAGCCCCAGCATTTT
cdr3_aa: CASSSGRIEPQHF
v_call: TRBV6-5
j_call: TRBJ1-5
d_call: .
clone_size: .

cdr3_nt: TGTGCCATCAGGGCCCGGACTAGTAATTACGAGCAGTACTTC
cdr3_aa: CAIRARTSNYEQYF
v_call: TRBV10-3
j_call: TRBJ2-7
d_call: TRBD2
clone_size: .

cdr3_nt: TGTGCCAGCAGTGTTGGCGCAGGGGCAGCTTTCTTT
cdr3_aa: CASSVGAGAAFF
v_call: TRBV6-1
j_call: TRBJ1-1
d_call: .
clone_size: .

cdr3_nt: TGTGCCTGGAGTCCACCCAGGGGGCTGAGATTATCGGCCACCGGGGAGCTGTTTTTT
cdr3_aa: CAWSPPRGLRLSATGELFF
v_call: TRBV30
j_call: TRBJ2-2
d_call: TRBD1
clone_size: .

cdr3_nt: TGTGCCACCAGCAGGGTGCTAGCGGGGGGGGGAGAGCAGTACTTC
cdr3_aa: CATSRVLAGGGEQYF
v_call: TRBV15
j_call: TRBJ2-7
d_call: TRBD2
clone_size: .

cdr3_nt: TGTGCCAGCAGCCAGGGACAACCCTACGAGCAGTACTTC
cdr3_aa: CASSQGQPYEQYF
v_call: TRBV6-5
j_call: TRBJ2-7
d_call: .
clone_size: .

cdr3_nt: TGCGCCAGCAGCTTGAGTCACGGAGAGAACACTGAAGCTTTCTTT
cdr3_aa: CASSLSHGENTEAFF
v_call: TRBV5-1
j_call: TRBJ1-1
d_call: .
clone_size: .

cdr3_nt: TGTGCCAGCAGCTTACGCCTTTTCGGGTCCCGAGGCTATGGCTACACCTTC
cdr3_aa: CASSLRLFGSRGYGYTF
v_call: TRBV7-2
j_call: TRBJ1-2
d_call: .
clone_size: .

cdr3_nt: TGTGCCAGCACCCCCGGCGGCAGGGGGGTAACTGAAGCTTTCTTT
cdr3_aa: CASTPGGRGVTEAFF
v_call: TRBV6-5
j_call: TRBJ1-1
d_call: TRBD1
clone_size: .

cdr3_nt: TGTGCCTGGAACAGGGGAAACTATGGCTACACCTTC
cdr3_aa: CAWNRGNYGYTF
v_call: TRBV30
j_call: TRBJ1-2
d_call: TRBD1
clone_size: few

cdr3_nt: TGTGCCAGCAGCTTAGGGACTAGCCCTATCAATGAGCAGTTCTTC
cdr3_aa: CASSLGTSPINEQFF
v_call: TRBV11-3
j_call: TRBJ2-1
d_call: TRBD2
clone_size: few

cdr3_nt: TGCGCCAGCAGCCAAGATTGGGTGGGCGATTTGCCCGGGGAGCTGTTTTTT
cdr3_aa: CASSQDWVGDLPGELFF
v_call: TRBV4-3
j_call: TRBJ2-2
d_call: .
clone_size: .

cdr3_nt: TGTGCCAGCAGTCGTGGGACAGGGTTTTATGGCTACACCTTC
cdr3_aa: CASSRGTGFYGYTF
v_call: TRBV6-5
j_call: TRBJ1-2
d_call: TRBD1
clone_size: .

cdr3_nt: TGTGCCAGCAGTGAATCAGGACAGAGCTATGGCTACACCTTC
cdr3_aa: CASSESGQSYGYTF
v_call: TRBV6-1
j_call: TRBJ1-2
d_call: .
clone_size: .

cdr3_nt: TGTGCCAGCAGCTTAGCGCCCACAGGTGCCGTGGGCTACACCTTC
cdr3_aa: CASSLAPTGAVGYTF
v_call: TRBV7-2
j_call: TRBJ1-2
d_call: .
clone_size: .

cdr3_nt: TGCGCCAGCAGCCCAGACAGGGGGGTCGAGCAGTACTTC
cdr3_aa: CASSPDRGVEQYF
v_call: TRBV4-3
j_call: TRBJ2-7
d_call: TRBD1
clone_size: .

cdr3_nt: TGCGCCAGCAGCTTGGAACAGCTCTCGAACACTGAAGCTTTCTTT
cdr3_aa: CASSLEQLSNTEAFF
v_call: TRBV5-1
j_call: TRBJ1-1
d_call: .
clone_size: .

cdr3_nt: TGTGCCAGCTCACCCGAGACAGGGGGGAGTTCACCCCTCCACTTT
cdr3_aa: CASSPETGGSSPLHF
v_call: TRBV18
j_call: TRBJ1-6
d_call: TRBD1
clone_size: .